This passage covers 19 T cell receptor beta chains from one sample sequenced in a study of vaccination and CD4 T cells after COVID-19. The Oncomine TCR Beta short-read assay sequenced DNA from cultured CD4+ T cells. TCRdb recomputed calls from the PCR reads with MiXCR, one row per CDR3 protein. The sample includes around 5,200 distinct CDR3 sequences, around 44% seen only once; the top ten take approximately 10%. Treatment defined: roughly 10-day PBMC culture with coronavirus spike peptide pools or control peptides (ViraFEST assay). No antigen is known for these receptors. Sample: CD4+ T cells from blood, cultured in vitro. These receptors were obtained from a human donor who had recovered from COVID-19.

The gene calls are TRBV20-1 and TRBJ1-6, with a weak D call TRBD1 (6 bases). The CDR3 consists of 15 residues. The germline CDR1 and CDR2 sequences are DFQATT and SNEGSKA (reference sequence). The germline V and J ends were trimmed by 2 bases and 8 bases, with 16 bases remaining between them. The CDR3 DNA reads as TGCAGTGCTAGAAGGGCGACAGGAATGGATTCACCCCTCCACTTT. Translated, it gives CSARRATGMDSPLHF.

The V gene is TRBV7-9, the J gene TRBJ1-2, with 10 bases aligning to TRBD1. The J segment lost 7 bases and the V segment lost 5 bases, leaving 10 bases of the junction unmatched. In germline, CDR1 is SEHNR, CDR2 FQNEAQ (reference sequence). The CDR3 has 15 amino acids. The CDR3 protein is CASSPETTGGSGYTF. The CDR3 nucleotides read TGTGCCAGCAGCCCCGAGACGACAGGGGGCAGTGGCTACACCTTC.

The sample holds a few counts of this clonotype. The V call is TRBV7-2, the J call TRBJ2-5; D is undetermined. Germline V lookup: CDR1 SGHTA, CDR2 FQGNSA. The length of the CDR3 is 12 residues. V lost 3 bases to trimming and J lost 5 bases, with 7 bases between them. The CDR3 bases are TGTGCCAGCAGCTTTTCCCCCGAGACCCAGTACTTC. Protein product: CASSFSPETQYF.

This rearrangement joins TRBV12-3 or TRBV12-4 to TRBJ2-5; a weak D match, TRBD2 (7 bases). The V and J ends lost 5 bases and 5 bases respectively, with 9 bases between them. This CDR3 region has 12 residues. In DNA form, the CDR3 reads TGTGCCAGCAGTAGGGGGGGCGAGACCCAGTACTTC. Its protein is CASSRGGETQYF.

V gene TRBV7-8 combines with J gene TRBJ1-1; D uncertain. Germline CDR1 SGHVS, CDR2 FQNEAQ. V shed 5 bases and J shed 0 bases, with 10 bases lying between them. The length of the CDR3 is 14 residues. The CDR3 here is CASSQRAVNTEAFF. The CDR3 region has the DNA TGTGCCAGCAGCCAGAGGGCAGTGAACACTGAAGCTTTCTTT.

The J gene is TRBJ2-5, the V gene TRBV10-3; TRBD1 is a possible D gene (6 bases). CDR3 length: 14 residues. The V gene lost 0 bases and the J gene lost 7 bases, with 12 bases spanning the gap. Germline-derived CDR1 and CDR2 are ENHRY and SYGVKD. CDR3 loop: CAISESYRVGTQYF. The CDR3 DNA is TGTGCCATCAGTGAGTCTTACAGGGTGGGGACCCAGTACTTC.

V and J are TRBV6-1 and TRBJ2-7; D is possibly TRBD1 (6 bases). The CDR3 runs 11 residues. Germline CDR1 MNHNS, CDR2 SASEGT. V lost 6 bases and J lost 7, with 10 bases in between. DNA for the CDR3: TGTGCCAGCAGCTCTGACAGGGAGCAGTACTTC. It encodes CASSSDREQYF.

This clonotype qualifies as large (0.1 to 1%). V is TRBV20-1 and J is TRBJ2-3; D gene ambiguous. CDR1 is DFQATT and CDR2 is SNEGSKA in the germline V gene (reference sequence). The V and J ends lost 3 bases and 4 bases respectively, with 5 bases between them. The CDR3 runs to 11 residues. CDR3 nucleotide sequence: TGCAGTGCTAGTAGAGCAGATACGCAGTATTTT. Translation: CSASRADTQYF.

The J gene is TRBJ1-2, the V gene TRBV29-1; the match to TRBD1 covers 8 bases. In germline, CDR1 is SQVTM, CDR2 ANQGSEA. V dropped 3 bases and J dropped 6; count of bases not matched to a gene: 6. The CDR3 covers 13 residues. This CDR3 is CSVEGTGGHGYTF. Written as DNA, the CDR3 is TGCAGCGTTGAGGGGACAGGCGGCCATGGCTACACCTTC.

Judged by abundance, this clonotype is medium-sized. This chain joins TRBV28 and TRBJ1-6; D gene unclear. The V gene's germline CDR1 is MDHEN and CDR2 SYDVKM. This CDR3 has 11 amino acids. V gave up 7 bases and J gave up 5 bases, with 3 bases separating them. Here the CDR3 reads CASTDNSPLHF. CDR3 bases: TGTGCCAGCACGGATAATTCACCCCTCCACTTT.

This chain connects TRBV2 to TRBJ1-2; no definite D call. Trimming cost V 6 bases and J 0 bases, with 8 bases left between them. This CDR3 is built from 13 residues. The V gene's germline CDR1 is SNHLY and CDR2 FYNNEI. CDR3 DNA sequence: TGTGCCAGCAGCGGCCTAGCTAACTATGGCTACACCTTC. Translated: CASSGLANYGYTF. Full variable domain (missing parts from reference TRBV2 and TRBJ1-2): EPEVTQTPSHQVTQMGQEVILRCVPISNHLYFYWYRQILGQKVEFLVSFYNNEISEKSEIFDDQFSVERPDGSNFTLKIRSTKLEDSAMYFCASSGLANYGYTFGSGTRLTVV.

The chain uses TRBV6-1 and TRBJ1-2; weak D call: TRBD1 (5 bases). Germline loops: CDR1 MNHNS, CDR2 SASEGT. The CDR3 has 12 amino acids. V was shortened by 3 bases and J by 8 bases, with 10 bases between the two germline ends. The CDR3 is CASSDREIGYTF. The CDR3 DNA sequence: TGTGCCAGCAGTGACAGGGAGATAGGCTACACCTTC.

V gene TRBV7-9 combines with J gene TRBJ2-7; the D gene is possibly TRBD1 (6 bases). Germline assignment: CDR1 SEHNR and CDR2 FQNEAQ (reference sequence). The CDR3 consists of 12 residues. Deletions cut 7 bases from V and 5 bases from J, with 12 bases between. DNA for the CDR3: TGTGCCAGCAACAACAGGGACGACGAGCAGTACTTC. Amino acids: CASNNRDDEQYF. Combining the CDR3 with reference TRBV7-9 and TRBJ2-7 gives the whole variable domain DTGVSQNPRHKITKRGQNVTFRCDPISEHNRLYWYRQTLGQGPEFLTYFQNEAQLEKSRLLSDRFSAERPKGSFSTLEIQRTEQGDSAMYLCASNNRDDEQYFGPGTRLTVT.

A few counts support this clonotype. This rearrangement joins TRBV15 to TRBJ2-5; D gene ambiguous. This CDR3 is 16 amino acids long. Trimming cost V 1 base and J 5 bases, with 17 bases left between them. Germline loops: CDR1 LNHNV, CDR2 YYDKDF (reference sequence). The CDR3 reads CATSRGGPTRRETQYF. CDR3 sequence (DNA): TGTGCCACCAGCAGAGGGGGTCCGACAAGGCGGGAGACCCAGTACTTC.

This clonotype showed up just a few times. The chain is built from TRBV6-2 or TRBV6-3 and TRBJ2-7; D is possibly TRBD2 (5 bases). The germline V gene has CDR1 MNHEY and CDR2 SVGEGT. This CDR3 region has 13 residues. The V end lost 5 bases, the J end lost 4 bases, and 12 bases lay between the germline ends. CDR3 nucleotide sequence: TGTGCCAGCAGTAGGACTGGGCAATACGAGCAGTACTTC. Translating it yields CASSRTGQYEQYF.

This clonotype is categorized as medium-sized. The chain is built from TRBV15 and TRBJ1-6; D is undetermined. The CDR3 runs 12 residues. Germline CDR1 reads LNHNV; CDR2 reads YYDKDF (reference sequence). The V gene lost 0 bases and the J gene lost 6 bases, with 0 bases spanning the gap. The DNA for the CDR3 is TGTGCCACCAGCAGAGATAATTCACCCCTCCACTTT. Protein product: CATSRDNSPLHF. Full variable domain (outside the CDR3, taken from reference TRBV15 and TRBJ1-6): DAMVIQNPRYQVTQFGKPVTLSCSQTLNHNVMYWYQQKSSQAPKLLFHYYDKDFNNEADTPDNFQSRRPNTSFCFLDIRSPGLGDTAMYLCATSRDNSPLHFGNGTRLTVT.

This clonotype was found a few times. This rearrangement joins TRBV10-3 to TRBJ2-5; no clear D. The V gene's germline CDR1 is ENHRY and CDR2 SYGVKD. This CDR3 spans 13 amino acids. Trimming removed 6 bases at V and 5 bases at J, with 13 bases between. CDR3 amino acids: CAISGQRSETQYF. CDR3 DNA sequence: TGTGCCATCAGCGGGCAAAGATCGGAGACCCAGTACTTC.

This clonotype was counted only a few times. The CDR3 coding sequence is TGTGCCAGCACCCGGATGGCGCCCTACGAGCAGTACTTC. Translated, it gives CASTRMAPYEQYF. The chain joins TRBV28 to TRBJ2-7; D is ambiguous. CDR1 is MDHEN and CDR2 is SYDVKM in the germline V gene. The CDR3 sequence is 13 residues long. With 7 bases removed from V and 2 bases from J, the gap between germline ends came to 12 bases. The complete variable domain, with remaining parts taken from reference TRBV28 and TRBJ2-7, reads DVKVTQSSRYLVKRTGEKVFLECVQDMDHENMFWYRQDPGLGLRLIYFSYDVKMKEKGDIPEGYSVSREKKERFSLILESASTNQTSMYLCASTRMAPYEQYFGPGTRLTVT.

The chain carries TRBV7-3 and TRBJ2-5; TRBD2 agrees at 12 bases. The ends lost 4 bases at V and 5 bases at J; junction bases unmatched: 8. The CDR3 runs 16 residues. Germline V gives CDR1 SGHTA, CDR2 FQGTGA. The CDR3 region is CASSSSSSGGAETQYF. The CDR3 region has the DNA TGTGCCAGCAGCTCATCCTCTAGCGGGGGGGCGGAGACCCAGTACTTC.